This paragraph covers one T cell receptor (beta chain) sequence. Antigen unknown. This specimen includes other DNA sequences encoding the same CDR3. These data originate in a study of shared clonotypes between healthy human individuals. Study-wide context: Each donor's CD4 naive and CD4 memory cells filled three plates apiece, CD8 naive two, and CD8 memory one. Broader study findings: Expectations were that clonotype sharing among donors would be affected by sequencing depth.

The J segment lost 2 bases and the V segment lost 4 bases, leaving 5 bases of the junction unmatched. The CDR3 contains 14 residues. CDR1 is SGHNT, CDR2 YYREEE, per germline (reference sequence). The run depth of the assay was deep. Produced via immunoSEQ multiplex PCR; TCRdb's table is partial and in-frame only. The sample contains 2 million to 2.5 million clones, around 95% of which appear only once. The source of this sequence is a man younger than 30 in good health. The rearrangement joins TRBV5-4 to TRBJ1-1; 7 bases fit TRBD1. The specimen was naive CD4+ T cells sorted from blood. Subset of the sample: CD45RA+ positively selected. In DNA form, the CDR3 reads TGTGCCAGCAGCCTGGGACAGACCAACACTGAAGCTTTCTTT. It yields the protein CASSLGQTNTEAFF.